This TCR beta chain came from a study of blood T cell repertoires in COVID-19. Across the whole study: T cells, B-cell-depleted T cells, or PBMCs supplied cDNA or gDNA.

Only in-frame clones appear in the TCRdb table, and some are missing; sequencing was by immunoSEQ multiplex PCR. Of 240,000 or so clones listed, roughly nine tenths are singletons. The CDR3 covers 13 residues. The V and J ends lost 5 bases and 7 bases, in that order; junction bases with no gene match: 7. The sample consisted of peripheral blood. The receptor comes from a man in his 60s who had recovered from COVID-19. The chain recombines TRBV12-3 or TRBV12-4 with TRBJ1-2; 7 bases line up with TRBD1. CDR3 sequence reads: CASSPRQGGGYTF. Written as DNA, the CDR3 is TGTGCCAGCAGTCCCCGACAGGGCGGTGGCTACACCTTC.